The text below deals with one TCR beta chain. Its antigen is not yet known. No quality values exist for individual bases; no much larger clone is one base distant. This specimen belongs to a study of T-cell reconstitution after alpha-beta-depleted transplantation in children listed by TCRdb under 2016. Background on the whole study: T-cell immune reconstitution after TCRalphabeta/CD19-depleted allogeneic hematopoietic cell transplantation in children was quantitatively tracked in the study by means of TCR repertoire profiling.

General findings and caveats noted by the study authors: Over subsequent months, a decline in hyperexpanded clone frequencies was noted, and after one year, T-cell counts and TCRbeta diversity were mostly ascribed to newly produced T cells. In some patients, the high TCRbeta diversity seen at day 60 was put down to recipient T cells and intrathymic progenitors that had survived conditioning. Apparently early alphabetaT-cell count recovery about two months after transplant reportedly relied on only several hundred rapidly expanded clones derived from non-depleted graft cells.

The library was obtained by PCR. The sample was run on an Illumina HiSeq 2500. TCR library preparation used molecular barcoding, with unique molecular identifiers applied to normalize quantification of the TCRbeta repertoire. TCRdb handled the public reads itself, with Q25 trimming in fastp and clone calling in MiXCR, and kept productive beta chains. Merged by CDR3 protein, the rows form single entries marked with the most common genes and DNA. Within this sample are about 440,000 distinct CDR3 sequences, with around 46% of them counted one time only. The ten largest account for approximately 25% of the sample. Spanning cysteine to phenylalanine, the CDR3 consists of 21 amino acids. Kept here is only the CDR3 DNA, which spans 63 bases and is read in frame from base 1. CDR1 and CDR2 are drawn from the germline V gene: MNHEY, SVGEGT. V loses 3 bases of germline sequence and J loses 0 bases, and the interval between the two ends is 28 bases.

The treatment or condition label of this sample denotes: allogeneic hematopoietic cell transplantation with graft depleted of TCRalphabeta T cells and CD19 B cells. The transplant recipients were children given TCRalphabeta/CD19-depleted allogeneic hematopoietic cell grafts. The sample consisted of PBMCs, taken before TCRalphabeta/CD19-depleted stem cell transplant. Recombination connected TRBV6-2 or TRBV6-3 to TRBJ2-3, with TRBD2 as a weak D call on 7 bases. The TCR sequence derives from a girl aged 2 to 9 with aplastic anemia, due to receive a stem cell transplant. The DNA sequence reads TGTGCCAGCAGTTATAGGGGGATATCGGCGGGAGCCTTTTCTAGCACAGATACGCAGTATTTT. The translation is CASSYRGISAGAFSSTDTQYF.